Below are 4 T cell receptor beta chains sequenced from a single sample in a study of CD8 T cells in Susac syndrome. Random hexamers were used to reverse transcribe an amount of about 0.45 to 1 ug RNA. TCRdb reprocessed the immunoSEQ multiplex PCR reads with MiXCR, giving one entry per CDR3 protein. The repertoire has under 200,000 distinct CDR3 sequences, roughly nine tenths of them found once; the top ten carry roughly 0.087%. Sequencing used CD4+ T cells from PBMCs. The receptors derive from a human donor with Susac syndrome.

This chain connects TRBV5-1 to TRBJ1-5; no firm D call. CDR1 and CDR2 from the germline V gene are SGHRS and YFSETQ. V lost 4 bases, J lost 10 bases, and 21 bases lay in between. This CDR3 is 15 amino acids long. DNA for the CDR3: TGCGCCAGCAGCCCCTCCTCGGCGGCGTTGGAACCCCAGCATTTT. Its translation is CASSPSSAALEPQHF.

The chain's CDR3 is CASSLTSPGELFF. The CDR3 coding sequence is TGTGCCAGCAGCCTTACATCTCCCGGGGAGCTGTTTTTT. V and J are TRBV9 and TRBJ2-2; D not resolved. The CDR3 extends over 13 amino acids. Deletions cut 4 bases from V and 6 bases from J, with 10 bases between. CDR1 is SGDLS and CDR2 is YYNGEE in the germline V gene.

The J gene is TRBJ2-5, the V gene TRBV6-2 or TRBV6-3; D remains unclear. The CDR3 runs 13 residues. Deletions cut 0 bases from V and 5 bases from J, with 7 bases between. CDR1 is MNHEY and CDR2 is SVGEGT in the germline V gene. The CDR3 bases are TGTGCCAGCAGTTACTCCAGCGCGGAGACCCAGTACTTC. Residues: CASSYSSAETQYF.

This sequence joins TRBV20-1 and TRBJ2-5; no clear D gene. V lost 0 bases and J 2 bases, leaving 10 bases between the germline ends. The CDR3 is made up of 14 amino acids. Germline assignment: CDR1 DFQATT and CDR2 SNEGSKA (reference sequence). DNA of the CDR3: TGCAGTGCTAGAGACCCACCCAGACAAGAGACCCAGTACTTC. This encodes CSARDPPRQETQYF.